A single sample is the source of the 14 T cell receptor beta chains below, sequenced in a study of blood T cell repertoires in COVID-19. The assay was immunoSEQ multiplex PCR, and TCRdb's table has in-frame clones only and misses some. The sample has roughly 380,000 clones, 80% to 90% seen once. Specimen: PBMCs or T cells enriched from blood (not recorded which). The receptor source for this set is a man aged 25-40 years who had recovered from COVID-19.

This clone was recorded a few times. The chain is built from TRBV7-9 and TRBJ1-6, with 7 bases that match TRBD1. Per germline, CDR1 SEHNR and CDR2 FQNEAQ (reference sequence). The ends lost 5 bases at V and 13 bases at J; junction bases unmatched: 8. This CDR3 is built from 13 residues. The DNA for the CDR3 is TGTGCCAGCAGCCCCAGACAGGGCCTCCCCCTCCACTTT. Translated, it gives CASSPRQGLPLHF.

V usage is TRBV28 and J usage is TRBJ1-5; 7 nucleotides align to TRBD1. The ends lost 11 bases at V and 4 bases at J; junction bases unmatched: 5. This CDR3 region has 12 residues. The germline V gene encodes CDR1 MDHEN and CDR2 SYDVKM. The CDR3 nucleotides read TGTGCCTGTGAACAGGGGAATCAGCCCCAGCATTTT. Protein product: CACEQGNQPQHF.

This rearrangement joins TRBV30 to TRBJ1-6, with D unclear. Trimming pared 4 bases from V and 10 bases from J, leaving 11 bases between. CDR1 and CDR2 from the germline V gene are GTSNPN and SVGIG (reference sequence). This CDR3 spans 12 amino acids. CDR3 loop: CAWKRVESPLHF. DNA of the CDR3: TGTGCCTGGAAGAGGGTGGAGTCACCCCTCCACTTT.

V usage is TRBV3-1 (or the pseudogene TRBV3-2) and J usage is TRBJ1-3; no firm D call. CDR1 is LGHDT, CDR2 YNNKEL, per germline (reference sequence). Deletions cut 2 bases from V and 0 bases from J, with 14 bases between. CDR3 length: 17 residues. The CDR3 sequence is CASSQQGGRFSGNTIYF. The CDR3 coding sequence is TGTGCCAGCAGCCAACAAGGAGGCCGATTCTCTGGAAACACCATATATTTT.

The rearrangement uses TRBV4-2 and TRBJ1-5; 10 positions agree with TRBD1. In germline, CDR1 is LGHNA, CDR2 YNFKEQ. The trim removed 5 bases at V and 4 bases at J, leaving 5 bases unmatched. The CDR3 extends over 15 amino acids. The CDR3: CASSYMGQGNQPQHF. CDR3 DNA: TGTGCCAGCAGCTACATGGGACAGGGGAATCAGCCCCAGCATTTT.

This clone came up a few times. The chain recombines TRBV5-6 with TRBJ1-2, with D maybe TRBD1 (5 bases). This CDR3 comprises 12 residues. With 3 bases removed from V and 8 bases from J, the gap between germline ends came to 11 bases. CDR1 and CDR2 (germline): SGHDT, YYEEEE. Written as DNA, the CDR3 is TGTGCCAGCAGCTCCGCAGGGTCCGGCTACACCTTC. Translation gives CASSSAGSGYTF.

V and J are TRBV5-5 and TRBJ1-5; tentatively, D is TRBD1 (5 bases). V lost 4 bases and J lost 3, with 14 bases in between. Per germline, CDR1 SGHKS and CDR2 YYEKEE (reference sequence). This CDR3 is 15 amino acids long. CDR3 nucleotides: TGTGCCAGCAGCCTGGAAGGGGCAATCAATCAGCCCCAGCATTTT. Protein sequence: CASSLEGAINQPQHF.

The chain has TRBV30 and TRBJ2-2, with 7 bases lining up with TRBD2. CDR1 is GTSNPN and CDR2 is SVGIG in the germline V gene (reference sequence). The CDR3 totals 15 residues. V shed 8 bases and J 4 bases; nucleotides not matched to a gene: 13. This CDR3 reads CAHLGGGRFTGELFF. CDR3 DNA: TGTGCCCACCTTGGGGGGGGTCGATTCACCGGGGAGCTGTTTTTT.

V gene TRBV18 combines with J gene TRBJ1-2, with 9 bases fitting TRBD1. The germline gives CDR1 KGHSH, CDR2 LQKENI. The CDR3 has 15 amino acids. Unmatched junction bases numbered 7, after V lost 0 bases and J lost 8 bases. The CDR3 spells CASSPPGQGSIGYTF. The CDR3 DNA sequence: TGTGCCAGCTCACCACCGGGACAGGGATCGATAGGCTACACCTTC.

The chain has TRBV10-1 and TRBJ2-2; D may be TRBD2 (7 bases). This CDR3 region has 14 residues. Trimming stripped 8 bases from V and 4 bases from J, with 14 bases between. Germline V gene data show CDR1 as WNHNN and CDR2 as SYGVQD (reference sequence). CDR3 DNA: TGCGCCAGCGGCGAGGGGGGGGCCACCGGGGAGCTGTTTTTT. This encodes CASGEGGATGELFF.

The gene calls are TRBV11-2 and TRBJ2-1, with a possible D match to TRBD1 (6 bases). This CDR3 spans 13 amino acids. V was pared by 1 base and J by 6 bases, with 7 bases between. Germline CDR1 SGHAT, CDR2 FQNNGV. The CDR3 nucleotides are TGTGCCAGCAGCTTAGTCAGGGGCAATGAGCAGTTCTTC. Translation gives CASSLVRGNEQFF.

The chain is built from TRBV18 and TRBJ2-2, with a possible D match to TRBD1 (5 bases). Trimming shortened V by 6 bases and J by 0 bases, and 17 bases separated the two germline ends. The CDR3 sequence is 17 residues long. From germline, CDR1 is KGHSH and CDR2 LQKENI. CDR3 in amino acids: CASSAELQAANTGELFF. DNA for the CDR3: TGTGCCAGCTCCGCCGAGTTACAGGCCGCGAACACCGGGGAGCTGTTTTTT.

The V call is TRBV14, the J call TRBJ2-7; the D gene is possibly TRBD2 (6 bases). CDR3 size: 11 residues. With 4 bases removed from V and 6 bases from J, the gap between germline ends came to 7 bases. Germline V gene data show CDR1 as SGHDN and CDR2 as FVKESK. DNA of the CDR3: TGTGCCAGCAGCCCCGGGGGCGAGCAGTACTTC. Its translation is CASSPGGEQYF.

The chain is built from TRBV7-9 and TRBJ2-1; no clear D gene. The CDR3 contains 12 residues. Trimming left V 2 bases short and J 9 bases short, with 8 bases between. Germline CDR1 is SEHNR and CDR2 is FQNEAQ (reference sequence). The CDR3 sequence is CASSLQKSEQFF. Here the CDR3 DNA reads TGTGCCAGCAGCTTACAGAAAAGTGAGCAGTTCTTC.